The source of this TCR beta chain is a study of blood T cell repertoires in COVID-19. Study at large: Collection of acute and convalescent COVID-19 samples took place in the United States, Italy and Spain. Sample material is recorded as cDNA or gDNA derived from T cells, B-cell-depleted T cells, or PBMCs.

This CDR3 contains 14 residues. Germline V gives CDR1 MNHEY, CDR2 SVGAGI. V lost 6 bases and J 4 bases, leaving 15 bases between the germline ends. As processed by the authors: Reference gene primer amplification gave estimated nucleated cell counts. Here immunoSEQ multiplex PCR was the method, and the copy in TCRdb shows in-frame clones only, minus some. V and J calls and clone size are given by that table; D and trimming were obtained from the DNA. Among tens of thousands of clones listed, roughly 85% were seen once. The J gene is TRBJ1-2, the V gene TRBV6-5, with D possibly TRBD1 on 6 matching bases. The sample taken for sequencing was peripheral blood. The sequence derives from a woman aged 55-75 years with acute or convalescent COVID-19. The CDR3 nucleotides are TGTGCCAGCAGCCCGGACAGTATTGGCTATGGCTACACCTTC. It codes for CASSPDSIGYGYTF.